A single sample is the source of the 3 T cell receptor beta chains below, sequenced in a study of PD-1 blockade in classical Hodgkin lymphoma. TCRdb's copy holds only in-frame clones and misses some; the assay was immunoSEQ multiplex PCR. The data show some 95,000 clones, around nine tenths seen once. Time point given: cycle 4 day 1 (C4D1), after 5 to 7 weeks of nivolumab. With no exception, relapse followed autologous stem cell transplantation in all patients, and brentuximab vedotin exposure varied. This specimen consisted of peripheral blood mononuclear cells (PBMCs), obtained before the fourth cycle of nivolumab. Receptors originate from a human donor with classical Hodgkin lymphoma.

The gene calls are TRBV7-2 and TRBJ2-1; unclear D gene. Germline CDR1 and CDR2: SGHTA and FQGNSA. V lost 0 bases and J 10 bases, leaving 13 bases between the germline ends. The CDR3 is made up of 14 amino acids. CDR3 region: CASSLARTNWEQFF. For the CDR3, the DNA is TGTGCCAGCAGCTTAGCGAGAACCAACTGGGAGCAGTTCTTC.

The V call is TRBV9, the J call TRBJ2-5, with D perhaps assigned TRBD1 or TRBD2 (6 bases each). This CDR3 is 15 amino acids long. V gave up 0 bases and J gave up 2 bases, with 11 bases separating them. The germline V gene encodes CDR1 SGDLS and CDR2 YYNGEE. CDR3 region: CASSVAGAGQETQYF. The CDR3 coding sequence is TGTGCCAGCAGCGTAGCGGGGGCAGGTCAAGAGACCCAGTACTTC.

The rearrangement links TRBV7-6 to TRBJ2-2, with D unclear. This CDR3 region has 16 residues. Germline V gene sequence: CDR1 SGHVS, CDR2 FNYEAQ. Trimming took 0 bases from V and 1 from J, leaving 9 bases between them. DNA of the CDR3: TGTGCCAGCAGCTTAGCGGCTAGTGGGAACACCGGGGAGCTGTTTTTT. Protein product: CASSLAASGNTGELFF.